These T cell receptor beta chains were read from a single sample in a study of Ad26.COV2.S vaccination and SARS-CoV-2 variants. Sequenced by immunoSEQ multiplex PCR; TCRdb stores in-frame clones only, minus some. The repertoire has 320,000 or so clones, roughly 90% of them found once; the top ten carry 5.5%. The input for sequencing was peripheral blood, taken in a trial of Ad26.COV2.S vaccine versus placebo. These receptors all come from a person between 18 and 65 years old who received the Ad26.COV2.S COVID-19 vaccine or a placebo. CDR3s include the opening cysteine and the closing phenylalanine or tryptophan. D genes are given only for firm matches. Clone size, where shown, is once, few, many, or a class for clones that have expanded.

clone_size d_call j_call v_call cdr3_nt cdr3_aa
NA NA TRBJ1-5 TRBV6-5 TGTGCCAGCAGTTTCGGGCCGTCGGGGCCCCAGCATTTT CASSFGPSGPQHF
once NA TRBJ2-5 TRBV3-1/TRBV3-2 TGTGCCAGCAGCCAAAATAGGGGGGAGACCCAGTACTTC CASSQNRGETQYF
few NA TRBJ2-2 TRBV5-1 TGCGCCAGCAGCTTGAGACAAGGTACCGGGGAGCTGTTTTTT CASSLRQGTGELFF
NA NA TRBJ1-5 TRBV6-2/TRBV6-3 TGTGCCAGCAGTCACCCAGGGTCGGGGTTTAGAAGCAATCAGCCCCAGCATTTT CASSHPGSGFRSNQPQHF
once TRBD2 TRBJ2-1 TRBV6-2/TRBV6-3 TGTGCCAGCAGTTACACTCCTAGCGGGAGGGGGGATGAGCAGTTCTTC CASSYTPSGRGDEQFF
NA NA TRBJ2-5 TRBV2 TGTGCCAGCAGTGTACGAGAGACCCAGTACTTC CASSVRETQYF
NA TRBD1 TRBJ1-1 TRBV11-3 TGTGCCAGCAGCTTAGGGGGAGACAGGGCCACTGAAGCTTTCTTT CASSLGGDRATEAFF
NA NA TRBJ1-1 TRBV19 TGTGCCAGTAGTATCTCGCAGAACACTGAAGCTTTCTTT CASSISQNTEAFF
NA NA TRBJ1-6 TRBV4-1 TGCGCCAGCAGCCAGGCGACAGGATCTTTCGGGTCACCCCTCCACTTT CASSQATGSFGSPLHF
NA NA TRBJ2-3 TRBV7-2 TGTGCCACCCTTCCGGGACGGCCATCGGATACGCAGTATTTT CATLPGRPSDTQYF
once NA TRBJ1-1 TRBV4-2 TGTGCCAGCTCCCCGTTAGGCGGGAACACTGAAGCTTTCTTT CASSPLGGNTEAFF
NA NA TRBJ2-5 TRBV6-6 TGTGCCAGCAGTTACTCCGGACGACAAGAGACCCAGTACTTC CASSYSGRQETQYF
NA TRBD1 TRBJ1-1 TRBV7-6 TGTGCCAGCAGCTTAGAAAACACCCTGTGGGACAGGGCCCTTGGGTTTAGCACTGAAGCTTTCTTT CASSLENTLWDRALGFSTEAFF
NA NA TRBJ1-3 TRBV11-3 TGTGCCAGCAGTCTCGACAGATCTGGAAACACCATATATTTT CASSLDRSGNTIYF
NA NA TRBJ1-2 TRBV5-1 TGCGCCAGCAGCTTGGCAGCCAACTATGGCTACACCTTC CASSLAANYGYTF
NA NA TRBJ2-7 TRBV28 TGTGCCAGCAGTTCGAGGATCCCCCTCTACGAGCAGTACTTC CASSSRIPLYEQYF
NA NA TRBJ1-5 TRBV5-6 TGTGCCAGCAGCTTGGAGGGTGCCCTTCCCAATCAGCCCCAGCATTTT CASSLEGALPNQPQHF
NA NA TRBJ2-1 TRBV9 TGTGCCAGCAGCGGGAGACAGAGGGGTGAGCAGTTCTTC CASSGRQRGEQFF
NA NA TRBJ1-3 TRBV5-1 TGCGCCAGCGGACCTCAGGGGAACTCTGGAAACACCATATATTTT CASGPQGNSGNTIYF
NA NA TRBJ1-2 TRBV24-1 TGTGCCACCAGTGAGCCAGGGGTTAACTATGGCTACACCTTC CATSEPGVNYGYTF
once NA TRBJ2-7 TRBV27 TGTGCCAGCAGTTTGTGGACAGGAGGGGCCACCGAGCAGTACTTC CASSLWTGGATEQYF
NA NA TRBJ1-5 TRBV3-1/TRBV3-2 TGTGCCAGCTCCGGGGGGCACAAAAGCAATCAGCCCCAGCATTTT CASSGGHKSNQPQHF
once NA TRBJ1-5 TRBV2 TGTGCCAGCAATTCGTATAGCAATCAGCCCCAGCATTTT CASNSYSNQPQHF
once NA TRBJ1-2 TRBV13 TGTGCCAGCAGCTTAGTCGGGACGGATTACTATGGCTACACCTTC CASSLVGTDYYGYTF
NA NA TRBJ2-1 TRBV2 TGTGCCAGCAGGAAGCTTCCGGACAGCGCCCAGGAGCAGTTCTTC CASRKLPDSAQEQFF
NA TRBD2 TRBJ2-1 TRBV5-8 TGTGCCAGCAGCTTAAGGGCGGGGGGGGCAACTGAGCAGTTCTTC CASSLRAGGATEQFF
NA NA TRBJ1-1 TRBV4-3 TGCGCCAGCAGCCAAGAGCGGGGGCTCTTGAATGAAGCTTTCTTT CASSQERGLLNEAFF
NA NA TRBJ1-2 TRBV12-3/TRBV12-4 TGTGCCAGCAAGTGGGGGGCCGGCTACACCTTC CASKWGAGYTF
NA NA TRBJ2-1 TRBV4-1 TGCGCCAGCAGCCAAGATCTTTACGAGGGAGAGGGGTTCTTC CASSQDLYEGEGFF
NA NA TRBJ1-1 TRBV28 TGTGCCAGCAGTTACCTAGCTCAAGCTTTCTTT CASSYLAQAFF
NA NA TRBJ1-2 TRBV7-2 TGTGCCAGCAGCCGGACAGAACTTAACTATGGCTACACCTTC CASSRTELNYGYTF
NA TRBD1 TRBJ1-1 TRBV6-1 TGTGCCAGCAGTGAAGCTGGGACAGACACTGAAGCTTTCTTT CASSEAGTDTEAFF
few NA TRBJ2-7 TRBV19 TGTGCCAGTAGTCCCCCTCCCGGGCAGGGGACCTACGAGCAGTACTTC CASSPPPGQGTYEQYF
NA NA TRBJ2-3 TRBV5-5 TGTGCCAGCAGCTTAATCGCCGCTTTTACTAGCACAGATACGCAGTATTTT CASSLIAAFTSTDTQYF
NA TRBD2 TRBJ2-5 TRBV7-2 TGTGCCAGCAGCGCCACCCTCCTAGCGGGGGGACAAGAGACCCAGTACTTC CASSATLLAGGQETQYF
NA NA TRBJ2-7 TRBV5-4 TGTGCCAGCAGCTTGGCTCAGGGTGGGACCTACGAGCAGTACTTC CASSLAQGGTYEQYF
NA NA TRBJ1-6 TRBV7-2 TGTGCCAGCAGCCCCCAGGGCTTCACCCTCCACTTT CASSPQGFTLHF
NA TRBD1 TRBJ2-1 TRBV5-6 TGTGCCAGCAGCTTCCTCCAGGGGGCGGAGCAGTTCTTC CASSFLQGAEQFF
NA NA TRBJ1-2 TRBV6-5 TGTGCCAGCAGTTACTCGAAAGGGGATGGCTACACCTTC CASSYSKGDGYTF
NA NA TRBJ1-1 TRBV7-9 TGTGCCAGCAGCCAGGGCGCCGGGGCTTTCTTT CASSQGAGAFF
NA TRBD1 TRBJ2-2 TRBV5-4 TGTGCCAGCAGCTTGGATCCAGGGGGCCGGACCGGGGAGCTGTTTTTT CASSLDPGGRTGELFF
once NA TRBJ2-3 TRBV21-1 TGTGCCAGCAGCAAAGCCCCCCAGGGACCTGGCACAGATACGCAGTATTTT CASSKAPQGPGTDTQYF
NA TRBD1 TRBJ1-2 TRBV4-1 TGCGCCAGCAGCCGGGGACAGAATAACTATGGCTACACCTTC CASSRGQNNYGYTF
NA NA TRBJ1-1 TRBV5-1 TGCGCCAGCAGCTTGGGGGGGAAGGAGACTGAAGCTTTCTTT CASSLGGKETEAFF
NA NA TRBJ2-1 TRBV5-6 TGTGCCAGCAGCATACACAGGCTCGCAAACTCCTACAATGAGCAGTTCTTC CASSIHRLANSYNEQFF
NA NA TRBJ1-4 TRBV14 TGTGCCAGCACCTGGGATTGCAAACCCCTCGAAAAACTGTTTTTT CASTWDCKPLEKLFF